This TCR beta chain derives from a study of shared clonotypes between healthy human individuals. Study-wide context: CD4 naive and CD4 memory each took three plates per donor, while CD8 naive took two and CD8 memory one.

Naive CD8 cells lacked CD45RO, underwent positive selection for CCR7 and left out terminally differentiated effector memory CD45RA+ cells. The study, taken as a whole, reports: Limited genetic and exposure-history diversity came from having few donors. Researchers found naive subsets generally carried larger estimated richness than memory subsets. Clonotypes that were shared across a few donors made up around 5.5% of naive CD4 clonotypes.

A word on this clone: As yet, its antigen is unknown.

The CDR3 is made up of 13 amino acids. Trimming left V 1 base short and J 9 bases short, with 10 bases between. Germline CDR1 and CDR2: LGHNA and YNFKEQ. Using immunoSEQ multiplex PCR, the repertoire was profiled, and TCRdb retains in-frame clones only, with some absent. Seen here are roughly 2,000,000 clones, 80% to 95% observed once, and the top ten hold under 2%. The chain recombines TRBV4-2 with TRBJ2-1, with D possibly matching TRBD2 (5 bases). The clonotype originates from a man younger than 35 in good health. Some clones in this sample may be carry-over from other donors' samples. The sequencing sample was made of naive CD8+ T cells from PBMCs. Here the CDR3 reads CASSQALVGEQFF. The CDR3 nucleotides are TGTGCCAGCAGCCAAGCACTAGTCGGTGAGCAGTTCTTC.